Below are 24 T cell receptor beta chains sequenced from a single sample in a study of blood T cell repertoires in COVID-19. Generated by immunoSEQ multiplex PCR, the TCRdb table keeps only in-frame clones and is missing some. The table has hundreds of thousands of clones, 88% seen once. Sequenced sample: PBMCs or T cells enriched from blood (not recorded which). These receptors were obtained from a woman in her 50s who had recovered from COVID-19.

In its sample, this clone was seen a few times. The genes are TRBV7-2 and TRBJ2-7; D unresolved. The germline gives CDR1 SGHTA, CDR2 FQGNSA. The ends were cut back, 5 bases at V and 3 bases at J, with 14 bases in the middle. The CDR3 totals 14 residues. DNA for the CDR3: TGTGCCAGCAGCCTAGTGTTGGCCGTCTACGAGCAGTACTTC. Protein sequence: CASSLVLAVYEQYF.

J is TRBJ1-5 and V is TRBV28, with D tentatively TRBD1 (5 bases). V lost 7 bases, J lost 0 bases, and 16 bases lay in between. This CDR3 is built from 16 residues. Germline V gene sequence: CDR1 MDHEN, CDR2 SYDVKM. The CDR3 region is CASNLGHQNSNQPQHF. CDR3 DNA sequence: TGTGCCAGCAACCTAGGACACCAGAATAGCAATCAGCCCCAGCATTTT.

The table lists this clone with a count of one. The rearrangement links TRBV9 to TRBJ2-5; TRBD1 matches 7 bases. Germline values: CDR1 SGDLS, CDR2 YYNGEE. The CDR3 is made up of 14 amino acids. V gave up 3 bases and J gave up 7 bases; unmatched junction bases: 9. This CDR3 reads CASSDRGTVGTQYF. In DNA, the CDR3 is TGTGCCAGCAGCGACAGGGGCACCGTAGGGACCCAGTACTTC.

The chain joins TRBV7-9 to TRBJ1-1; 8 bases agree with TRBD1. Germline V gene data show CDR1 as SEHNR and CDR2 as FQNEAQ (reference sequence). CDR3 length equals 14 residues. Trimming cost V 5 bases and J 5 bases; bases outside gene matches: 7. As DNA, the CDR3 is TGTGCCAGCAGCCCAGGGGGCGAGAGAACTGAAGCTTTCTTT. Protein sequence: CASSPGGERTEAFF.

The V and J genes are TRBV4-1 and TRBJ2-3; the D gene is possibly TRBD1 (6 bases). The germline gives CDR1 MGHRA, CDR2 YSYEKL. The CDR3 consists of 16 residues. Trimming removed 1 base from V and 1 base from J, with 12 bases in between. CDR3 region: CASSQAGQMRTDTQYF. The DNA of the CDR3 is TGCGCCAGCAGCCAAGCCGGACAGATGCGCACAGATACGCAGTATTTT.

The chain carries TRBV28 and TRBJ1-3, with TRBD1 as a possible D gene (5 bases). The CDR3 runs 14 residues. Germline V gives CDR1 MDHEN, CDR2 SYDVKM. V lost 3 bases to trimming and J lost 4 bases, with 10 bases between them. The CDR3 DNA sequence: TGTGCCAGCAGTTTGCCCAGGGCCGGAAACACCATATATTTT. Its protein is CASSLPRAGNTIYF.

V and J are TRBV7-2 and TRBJ2-1, with 11 bases lining up with TRBD2. This CDR3 is built from 18 residues. Germline V gives CDR1 SGHTA, CDR2 FQGNSA. The ends lost 0 bases at V and 0 bases at J; junction bases unmatched: 4. Here the CDR3 reads CASSLAGLAGYSYNEQFF. In DNA, the CDR3 is TGTGCCAGCAGCTTAGCAGGACTAGCGGGCTACTCCTACAATGAGCAGTTCTTC.

The CDR3 DNA is TGTGCCAGCAGCTTAGAGACAGGGGCTGAAGCTTTCTTT. Its protein product is CASSLETGAEAFF. V gene TRBV7-2 combines with J gene TRBJ1-1; TRBD1 aligns across 8 bases. The trim removed 1 base at V and 6 bases at J, leaving 1 base unmatched. The CDR3 length is 13 residues. CDR1 and CDR2 (germline): SGHTA, FQGNSA.

The chain joins TRBV13 to TRBJ2-2; 8 nucleotides line up with TRBD2. There are 17 residues in the CDR3. Germline CDR1 is PRHDT and CDR2 is FYEKMQ (reference sequence). Germline trimming cut 5 bases from V and 1 base from J; bases unmatched to any gene: 9. Here the CDR3 DNA reads TGTGCCAGCAGCCCCCGGTTAAGCGGGGGGAACACCGGGGAGCTGTTTTTT. This codes for CASSPRLSGGNTGELFF. Filled out from reference TRBV13 and TRBJ2-2, the complete variable domain reads AAGVIQSPRHLIKEKRETATLKCYPIPRHDTVYWYQQGPGQDPQFLISFYEKMQSDKGSIPDRFSAQQFSDYHSELNMSSLELGDSALYFCASSPRLSGGNTGELFFGEGSRLTVL.

The J gene is TRBJ1-4, the V gene TRBV15, with 7 bases fitting TRBD1. The V segment lost 4 bases and the J segment 5 bases; nucleotides outside the gene matches: 10. The germline V gene has CDR1 LNHNV and CDR2 YYDKDF (reference sequence). The CDR3 runs 16 residues. CDR3 nucleotides: TGTGCCACCAGCATATTAACAGGGGCGATAAATGAAAAACTGTTTTTT. It specifies CATSILTGAINEKLFF.

The CDR3 loop is CASSESLVLNEQFF. The CDR3 bases are TGCGCCAGCAGTGAGTCCCTAGTGTTGAATGAGCAGTTCTTC. V and J are TRBV10-2 and TRBJ2-1; D remains ambiguous. Per the germline V gene, CDR1 is WSHSY and CDR2 is SAAADI. The V and J ends lost 0 bases and 7 bases respectively, with 10 bases between them. This CDR3 has 14 amino acids.

This chain connects TRBV2 to TRBJ1-2, with 12 bases matching TRBD1. This CDR3 region has 16 residues. Germline V CDR1 and CDR2: SNHLY, FYNNEI. With 3 bases clipped from V and 5 bases from J, the junction kept 7 bases outside the gene matches. CDR3 in DNA: TGTGCCAGCAGTGATATGGGGACAGGGGGCCTTTATGGCTACACCTTC. Its protein product is CASSDMGTGGLYGYTF.

The chain combines TRBV5-1 with TRBJ2-1; TRBD1 agrees at 8 bases. Germline V CDR1 and CDR2: SGHRS, YFSETQ. The junction had 14 bases not matched to a gene; V was cut back by 0 bases and J by 6 bases. This CDR3 has 18 amino acids. CDR3 loop: CASSLEGQASMSGNEQFF. The CDR3 DNA reads TGCGCCAGCAGCTTGGAGGGACAGGCCTCTATGTCGGGCAATGAGCAGTTCTTC.

This sequence joins TRBV7-8 and TRBJ2-5; 11 bases line up with TRBD2. Germline V gene sequence: CDR1 SGHVS, CDR2 FQNEAQ. The CDR3 is 16 residues long. The V gene end was trimmed by 4 bases and the J gene end by 5 bases; junction bases not matched to a gene: 9. Here the CDR3 DNA reads TGTGCCAGCAGCTCTGCTAGCGGGAGGATTCTGGAGACCCAGTACTTC. Protein sequence: CASSSASGRILETQYF.

This chain connects TRBV19 to TRBJ1-1; D is unresolved. The V gene lost 5 bases and the J gene lost 1 base, with 17 bases spanning the gap. Germline CDR1 is LNHDA and CDR2 is SQIVND (reference sequence). The CDR3 contains 16 residues. CDR3 bases: TGTGCCAGTAGTTTTAATTCGGGGAAGCGGAACACTGAAGCTTTCTTT. Translation gives CASSFNSGKRNTEAFF.

The chain employs TRBV30 and TRBJ1-2; possible D gene TRBD1, 6 bases. CDR3 length: 17 residues. V gave up 0 bases and J gave up 4 bases, with 21 bases separating them. Germline CDR1 GTSNPN, CDR2 SVGIG (reference sequence). CDR3: CAWSVQLGAPLLYGYTF. The CDR3 DNA reads as TGTGCCTGGAGTGTACAACTGGGGGCTCCACTACTCTATGGCTACACCTTC.

The rearrangement joins TRBV6-5 to TRBJ1-1; D remains ambiguous. This CDR3 contains 14 residues. Germline V lookup: CDR1 MNHEY, CDR2 SVGAGI. V was clipped by 4 bases and J by 3 bases, with 12 bases between them. Here the CDR3 DNA reads TGTGCCAGCAGTTCGGGTTGGTTGGACACTGAAGCTTTCTTT. This sequence encodes CASSSGWLDTEAFF.

The V call is TRBV11-2, the J call TRBJ2-2, with 12 bases that match TRBD2. CDR1 SGHAT and CDR2 FQNNGV come from the germline V gene. Germline trimming cut 5 bases from V and 0 bases from J; bases unmatched to any gene: 4. The CDR3 has 17 residues. The DNA for the CDR3 is TGTGCCAGCAGCCCACTAGCGGGAGGATCGAACACCGGGGAGCTGTTTTTT. Its protein product is CASSPLAGGSNTGELFF.

This chain uses TRBV2 with TRBJ2-2; no definite D call. Germline loops: CDR1 SNHLY, CDR2 FYNNEI. The CDR3 runs 14 residues. V lost 4 bases and J 3 bases, leaving 9 bases between the germline ends. This CDR3 is CASSVGSYTGELFF. The CDR3 coding sequence is TGTGCCAGCAGTGTGGGCAGCTACACCGGGGAGCTGTTTTTT.

The V call is TRBV30, the J call TRBJ1-1, with 11 bases identical to TRBD1. Germline CDR1 reads GTSNPN; CDR2 reads SVGIG (reference sequence). The trim removed 2 bases at V and 2 bases at J, leaving 4 bases unmatched. CDR3 size: 15 residues. The CDR3 region has the DNA TGTGCCTGGAGTCCTGGGACAGGGGGAAACACTGAAGCTTTCTTT. This gives the protein CAWSPGTGGNTEAFF.

The rearrangement uses TRBV5-1 and TRBJ1-5, with a possible D match to TRBD1 (6 bases). Between the trimmed V and J ends, which lost 4 bases and 5 bases, there was a span of 10 bases. Germline lookup yields CDR1 SGHRS and CDR2 YFSETQ. The CDR3 runs to 13 residues. CDR3: CASSAQGDQPQHF. CDR3 in DNA: TGCGCCAGCAGCGCACAGGGTGATCAGCCCCAGCATTTT.

The rearrangement uses TRBV6-5 and TRBJ1-1, with D hard to call. The CDR3 loop spans 15 amino acids. Trimming removed 8 bases from V and 4 bases from J, with 20 bases in between. CDR1 MNHEY and CDR2 SVGAGI come from the germline V gene. For the CDR3, the DNA is TGTGCCAGCGAGCCTTCGCTTGGTGGGAGCACTGAAGCTTTCTTT. Translation: CASEPSLGGSTEAFF.

J is TRBJ2-1 and V is TRBV5-1, with 8 bases fitting TRBD1. The CDR3 has 16 amino acids. V shed 3 bases and J 8 bases; nucleotides not matched to a gene: 13. CDR1 SGHRS and CDR2 YFSETQ come from the germline V gene. The CDR3 here is CASSYTGTGLVDEQFF. As DNA, the CDR3 is TGCGCCAGCAGCTATACCGGGACAGGTTTAGTCGATGAGCAGTTCTTC. The full variable domain, completed using reference TRBV5-1 and TRBJ2-1, is KAGVTQTPRYLIKTRGQQVTLSCSPISGHRSVSWYQQTPGQGLQFLFEYFSETQRNKGNFPGRFSGRQFSNSRSEMNVSTLELGDSALYLCASSYTGTGLVDEQFFGPGTRLTVL.

V gene TRBV28 combines with J gene TRBJ2-6, with a weak D call TRBD2 (6 bases). Germline loops: CDR1 MDHEN, CDR2 SYDVKM. V dropped 2 bases and J dropped 0 bases, with 11 bases sitting between them. The CDR3 consists of 17 residues. CDR3 residues: CASSLRGIPSGANVLTF. As DNA, the CDR3 is TGTGCCAGCAGTTTACGCGGGATCCCCTCTGGGGCCAACGTCCTGACTTTC.